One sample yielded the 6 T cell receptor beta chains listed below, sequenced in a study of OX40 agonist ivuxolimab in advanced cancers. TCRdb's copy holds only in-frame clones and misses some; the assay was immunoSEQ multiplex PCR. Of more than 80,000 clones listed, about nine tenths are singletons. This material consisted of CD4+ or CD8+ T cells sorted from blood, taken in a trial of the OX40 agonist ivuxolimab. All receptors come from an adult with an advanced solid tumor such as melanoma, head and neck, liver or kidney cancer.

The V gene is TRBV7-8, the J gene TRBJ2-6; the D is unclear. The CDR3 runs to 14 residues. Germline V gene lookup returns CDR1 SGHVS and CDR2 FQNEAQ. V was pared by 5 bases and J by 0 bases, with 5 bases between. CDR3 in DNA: TGTGCCAGCAGCGAAACCTCTGGGGCCAACGTCCTGACTTTC. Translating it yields CASSETSGANVLTF.

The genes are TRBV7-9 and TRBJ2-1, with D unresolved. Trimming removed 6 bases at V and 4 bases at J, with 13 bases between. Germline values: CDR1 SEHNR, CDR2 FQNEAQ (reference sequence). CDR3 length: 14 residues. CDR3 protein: CASSHAGPYNEQFF. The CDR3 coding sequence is TGTGCCAGCAGTCACGCAGGCCCTTACAATGAGCAGTTCTTC.

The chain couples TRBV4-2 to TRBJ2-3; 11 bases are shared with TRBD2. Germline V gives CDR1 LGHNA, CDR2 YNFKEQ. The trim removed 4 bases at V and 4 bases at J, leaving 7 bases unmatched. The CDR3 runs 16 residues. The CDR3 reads CASSPLTSGTSDTQYF. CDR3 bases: TGTGCCAGCAGCCCTCTGACTAGCGGGACTTCAGATACGCAGTATTTT.

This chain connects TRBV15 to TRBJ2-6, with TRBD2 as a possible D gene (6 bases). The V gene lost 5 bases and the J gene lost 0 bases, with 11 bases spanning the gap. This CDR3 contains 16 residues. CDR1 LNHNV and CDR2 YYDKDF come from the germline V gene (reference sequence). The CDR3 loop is CATSRGGNSGANVLTF. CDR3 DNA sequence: TGTGCCACCAGCCGGGGAGGCAACTCTGGGGCCAACGTCCTGACTTTC.

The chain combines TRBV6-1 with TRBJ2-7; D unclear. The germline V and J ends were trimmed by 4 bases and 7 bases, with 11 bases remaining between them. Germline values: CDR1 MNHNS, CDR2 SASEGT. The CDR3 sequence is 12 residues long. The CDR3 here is CASSVYSGEQYF. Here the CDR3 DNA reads TGTGCCAGCAGTGTGTATAGTGGGGAGCAGTACTTC.

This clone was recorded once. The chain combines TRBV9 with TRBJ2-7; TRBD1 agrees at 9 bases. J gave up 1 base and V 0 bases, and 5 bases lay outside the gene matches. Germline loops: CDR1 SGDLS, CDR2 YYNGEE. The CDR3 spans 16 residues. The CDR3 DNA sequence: TGTGCCAGCAGCGTAGATCTTGGGACAGGGTCCTACGAGCAGTACTTC. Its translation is CASSVDLGTGSYEQYF.